This section outlines one T cell receptor beta chain sequence together with its context. The antigen remains undetermined. The data derive from a study of breast tumors, draining lymph nodes, adjacent tissues. Findings of the study overall: The lymph node origin of tumor T cells was framed as consistent with a hypothesis, not demonstrated. Compared with lymph nodes, tumors were less diverse; compared with nontumor tissue, more.

Each CDR3 protein gets one entry after TCRdb re-called the multiplex PCR reads with MiXCR. This sample yields tens of thousands of distinct CDR3 sequences, of which approximately 62% are seen a single time; roughly 19% belongs to the top ten. The V gene lost 5 bases and the J gene lost 7 bases, with 15 bases spanning the gap. The CDR3 spans 14 residues. CDR1 and CDR2 (germline): SGHTA, FQGNSA. Sequencing was performed on breast tumor tissue. The clonotype was recovered from a female donor with breast cancer. Some clones in this sample may be carry-over from other donors' samples. This chain uses TRBV7-2 with TRBJ2-1; maybe TRBD2 (5 bases). The DNA of the CDR3 is TGTGCCAGCAGCCAGGACTTTTTGGTAAATGAGCAGTTCTTC. Translated, it gives CASSQDFLVNEQFF.